This T cell receptor (beta chain) came from a study of T-cell reconstitution after alpha-beta-depleted transplantation in children. CDR1 LGHNA and CDR2 YSLEER come from the germline V gene. Trimming removed 0 bases at V and 8 bases at J, with 8 bases between. There are 12 residues in the CDR3. In its sample, this clonotype was seen many times. Using unique molecular identifiers, the investigators prepared the TCRbeta library. TCRdb ran MiXCR on the PCR reads and lists one entry per CDR3 protein. The table lists a few hundred thousand distinct CDR3 sequences, around 15% of them singletons. The rearrangement uses TRBV4-3 and TRBJ2-7; no definite D call. The clonotype comes from a boy in the first two years of life who had a stem cell transplant for Wiskott-Aldrich syndrome, so the T cells may come from the graft donor. The sample in question was PBMCs, mostly from graft donor cells, obtained 360 days after TCRalphabeta/CD19-depleted stem cell transplant. The CDR3 here is CASSQDMTKQYF. CDR3 nucleotides: TGCGCCAGCAGCCAAGATATGACCAAGCAGTACTTC.